These T cell receptor beta chains were read from a single sample in a study of CD8 T cells in ankylosing spondylitis. TCRdb redid the calling of the 5' RACE reads with MiXCR, one entry per CDR3 protein. The table lists fewer than 750,000 distinct CDR3 sequences, around 20% of them singletons, with over 15% in the top ten. The specimen sequenced was blood, either unsorted or a sorted T cell fraction (not recorded which). All receptors come from a male donor with ankylosing spondylitis. The conserved cysteine and the conserved F or W are not part of the CDR3 here. Where a row states a size, it is once, few, many or the class of an expanded clone; other rows omit it.

abundance: few
v_gene: TRBV24-1
CDR3aa: ATSDEPGGGYEQF

abundance: once
v_gene: TRBV12-3/TRBV12-4
CDR3aa: ASSRHPYYGYT

abundance: NA
v_gene: TRBV3-1
CDR3aa: ASSQGKAGEVGELF

abundance: NA
v_gene: TRBV6-1
CDR3aa: ASRFDRDRNTEAF

abundance: few
v_gene: TRBV24-1
CDR3aa: ATSDNHAGRNNEQF

abundance: NA
v_gene: TRBV3-1
CDR3aa: ASSQGSYRGTDIQY

abundance: NA
v_gene: TRBV4-2
CDR3aa: ASSPLGSGALNTGELF

abundance: few
v_gene: TRBV7-2
CDR3aa: ASRTRDRGYNEQF

abundance: many
v_gene: TRBV5-1
CDR3aa: ASSPGAWDRQLLAKNIQY

abundance: NA
v_gene: TRBV28
CDR3aa: ASSRRQGANSPLH

abundance: few
v_gene: TRBV3-1
CDR3aa: ASSQQGDQPQH

abundance: few
v_gene: TRBV12-3/TRBV12-4
CDR3aa: ASTDRETPEAF

abundance: few
v_gene: TRBV5-1
CDR3aa: ASSSGGEYNEQF

abundance: NA
v_gene: TRBV6-2/TRBV6-3
CDR3aa: ASRMGTGGGYT

abundance: NA
v_gene: TRBV6-5
CDR3aa: ASSYARLASASTDTQY

abundance: few
v_gene: TRBV5-1
CDR3aa: ASSLPLLPGELF

abundance: NA
v_gene: TRBV3-1
CDR3aa: ASSQDLREWREQY

abundance: many
v_gene: TRBV12-3/TRBV12-4
CDR3aa: ASSFGGELF

abundance: few
v_gene: TRBV5-1
CDR3aa: ASSGSLGSYEQY

abundance: once
v_gene: TRBV12-3/TRBV12-4
CDR3aa: ASIGRGARTDTQY

abundance: NA
v_gene: TRBV12-3/TRBV12-4
CDR3aa: ASRRLAGGNRETQY

abundance: many
v_gene: TRBV3-1
CDR3aa: ASSQAGIEQF

abundance: NA
v_gene: TRBV7-9
CDR3aa: ASSLKPGRNEQY

abundance: few
v_gene: TRBV3-1
CDR3aa: ASSLNGRETQY

abundance: NA
v_gene: TRBV27
CDR3aa: ASGLQGATKNIQY

abundance: NA
v_gene: TRBV30
CDR3aa: AWTRRGQPKGDTEAF

abundance: NA
v_gene: TRBV6-5
CDR3aa: ASSYSASGGVGTEAF

abundance: NA
v_gene: TRBV6-1
CDR3aa: ASSDFRDSSYEQY

abundance: NA
v_gene: TRBV6-5
CDR3aa: ASSYQGTQY

abundance: NA
v_gene: TRBV11-3
CDR3aa: ASSFRTPNTEAF

abundance: NA
v_gene: TRBV20-1
CDR3aa: SARVPEIYEQY

abundance: few
v_gene: TRBV10-3
CDR3aa: AISEPDQGRRSYEQY

abundance: many
v_gene: TRBV5-1
CDR3aa: ASSNGETTNYGYT

abundance: few
v_gene: TRBV12-3/TRBV12-4
CDR3aa: ASSPSGWDYT

abundance: few
v_gene: TRBV5-1
CDR3aa: ASSETGTLGPPDTQY

abundance: NA
v_gene: TRBV10-3
CDR3aa: AIGSSSYEQY

abundance: few
v_gene: TRBV29-1
CDR3aa: SVEEENTEAF

abundance: few
v_gene: TRBV7-8
CDR3aa: ASSSLAGGPVESSYNEQF

abundance: NA
v_gene: TRBV7-2
CDR3aa: ASSGSGGDTDTQY

abundance: NA
v_gene: TRBV12-3/TRBV12-4
CDR3aa: PSSNRTGANVLT

abundance: NA
v_gene: TRBV5-1
CDR3aa: ASAQSALGEKLF

abundance: NA
v_gene: TRBV6-1
CDR3aa: ASSERSGLNTEAF

abundance: few
v_gene: TRBV5-1
CDR3aa: ASSQTGHNEQF

abundance: NA
v_gene: TRBV28
CDR3aa: ATSPSDTQY

abundance: NA
v_gene: TRBV7-3
CDR3aa: ASSPSGNSYNEQF

abundance: NA
v_gene: TRBV20-1
CDR3aa: SARKSSGKDSPLH

abundance: few
v_gene: TRBV27
CDR3aa: ASSSPYRGQTEAF

abundance: many
v_gene: TRBV4-2
CDR3aa: ASSHNSGGSNEQF

abundance: many
v_gene: TRBV5-1
CDR3aa: ASSVDGHSNQPQH